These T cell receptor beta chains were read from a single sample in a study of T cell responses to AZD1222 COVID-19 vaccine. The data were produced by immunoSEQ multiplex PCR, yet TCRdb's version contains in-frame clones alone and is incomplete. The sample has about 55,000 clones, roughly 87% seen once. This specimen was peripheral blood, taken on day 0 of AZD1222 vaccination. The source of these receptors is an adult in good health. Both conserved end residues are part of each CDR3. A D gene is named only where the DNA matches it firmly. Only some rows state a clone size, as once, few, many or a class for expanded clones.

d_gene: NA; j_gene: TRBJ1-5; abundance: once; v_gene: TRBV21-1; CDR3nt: TGTGCCAGCAGCAAAGAAGGGACCAGGGTCTGTCAGCCCCAGCATTTT; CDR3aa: CASSKEGTRVCQPQHF
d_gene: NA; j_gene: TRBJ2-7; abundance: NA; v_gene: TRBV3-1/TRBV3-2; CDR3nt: TGTGCCAGCAGTAACGTCTACGAGCAGTACTTC; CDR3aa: CASSNVYEQYF
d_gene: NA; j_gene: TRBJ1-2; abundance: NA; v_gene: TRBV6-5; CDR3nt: TGTGCCAGCAGTTACCGATCTATGGGCTATGGCTACACCTTC; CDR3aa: CASSYRSMGYGYTF
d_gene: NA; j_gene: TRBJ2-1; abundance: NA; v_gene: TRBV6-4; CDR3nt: TGTGCCAGCAGCCCCACCGGGCCGCGGGGTGAGCAGTTCTTC; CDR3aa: CASSPTGPRGEQFF
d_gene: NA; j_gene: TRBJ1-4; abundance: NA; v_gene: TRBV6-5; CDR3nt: TGTGCCAGCAGCCCCACAGTCCTTTGGGATGAAAAACTGTTTTTT; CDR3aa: CASSPTVLWDEKLFF
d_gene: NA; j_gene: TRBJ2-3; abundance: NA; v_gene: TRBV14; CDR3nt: TGTGCCAGCAGCCTTCCTAACGCGGTTGGAGATACGCAGTATTTT; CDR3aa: CASSLPNAVGDTQYF
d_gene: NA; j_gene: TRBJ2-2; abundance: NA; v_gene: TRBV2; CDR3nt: TGTGCTACCCTGCACAGGGACGCGAACACCGGGGAGCTGTTTTTT; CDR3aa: CATLHRDANTGELFF
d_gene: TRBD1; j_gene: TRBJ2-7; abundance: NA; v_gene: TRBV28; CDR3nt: TGTGCCAGTCTCCCGGGACAGGGTTCCTACGAGCAGTACTTC; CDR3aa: CASLPGQGSYEQYF
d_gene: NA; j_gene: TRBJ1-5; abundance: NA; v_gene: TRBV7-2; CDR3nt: TGTGCCAGCAGCTTGGGGGGCTCTCAGCCCCAGCATTTT; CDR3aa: CASSLGGSQPQHF
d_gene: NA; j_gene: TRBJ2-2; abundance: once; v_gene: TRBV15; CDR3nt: TGTGCCACCAGCAGAGATCGTGGGGGCGGGAACGGGGAGCTGTTTTTT; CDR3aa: CATSRDRGGGNGELFF
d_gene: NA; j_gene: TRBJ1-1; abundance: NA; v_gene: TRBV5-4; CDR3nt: TGTGCCAGCAGCGCCCCTACGAACACTGAAGCTTTCTTT; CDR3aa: CASSAPTNTEAFF
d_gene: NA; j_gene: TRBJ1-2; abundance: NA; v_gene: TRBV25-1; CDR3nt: TGTGCCTCCATGGGAGGGTGGGGGCTTAACTATGGCTACACCTTC; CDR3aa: CASMGGWGLNYGYTF
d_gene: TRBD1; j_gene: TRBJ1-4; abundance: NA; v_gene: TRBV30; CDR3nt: TGTGCCTGGACGACAGGGGTCGAGGAAAAACTGTTTTTT; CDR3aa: CAWTTGVEEKLFF
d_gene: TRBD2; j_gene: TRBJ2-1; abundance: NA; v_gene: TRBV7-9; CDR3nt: TGTGCCAGCAGTCCAAGCGGGGGGGACGGTGAGCAGTTCTTC; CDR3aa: CASSPSGGDGEQFF
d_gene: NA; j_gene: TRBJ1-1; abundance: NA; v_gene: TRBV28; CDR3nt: TGTGCCAGCAGTTTAGGGGGCGCGGGGAACACTGAAGCTTTCTTT; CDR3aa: CASSLGGAGNTEAFF
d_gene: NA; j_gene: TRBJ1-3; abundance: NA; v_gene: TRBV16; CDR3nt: TGTGCCAGCAGCCAATCTAACGGAGACTCTGGAAACACCATATATTTT; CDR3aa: CASSQSNGDSGNTIYF
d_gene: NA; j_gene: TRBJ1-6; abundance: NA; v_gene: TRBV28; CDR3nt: TGTGCCAGCAGCAAACAGGGTGGCTCGGGTTCACCCCTCCACTTT; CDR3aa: CASSKQGGSGSPLHF
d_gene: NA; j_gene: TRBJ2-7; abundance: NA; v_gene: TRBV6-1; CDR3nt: TGTGCCAGCAGTGACGCTCTCGGCGGCTACGAGCAGTACTTC; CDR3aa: CASSDALGGYEQYF
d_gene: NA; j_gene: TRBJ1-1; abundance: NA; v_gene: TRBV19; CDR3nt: TGTGCCAGTAGTTCCAGGGGTGCGTACACTGAAGCTTTCTTT; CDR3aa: CASSSRGAYTEAFF
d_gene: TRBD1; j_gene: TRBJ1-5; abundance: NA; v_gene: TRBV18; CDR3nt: TGTGCCAGCTCACCAGACAGGGATCAGCCCCAGCATTTT; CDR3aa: CASSPDRDQPQHF
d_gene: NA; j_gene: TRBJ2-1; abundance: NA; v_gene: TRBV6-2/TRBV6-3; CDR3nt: TGTGCCAGCAGTCGCCCCCAAGGAGGGAGTGACAATGAGCAGTTCTTC; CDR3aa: CASSRPQGGSDNEQFF
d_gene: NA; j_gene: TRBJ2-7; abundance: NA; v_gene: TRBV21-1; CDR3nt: TGTGCCAGCATCCCCGGCGGGGCGGAGCAGTACTTC; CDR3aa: CASIPGGAEQYF
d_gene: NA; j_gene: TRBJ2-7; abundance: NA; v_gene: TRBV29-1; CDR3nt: TGCAGCGGTACAGGGCCCCACTCCTACGAGCAGTACTTC; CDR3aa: CSGTGPHSYEQYF
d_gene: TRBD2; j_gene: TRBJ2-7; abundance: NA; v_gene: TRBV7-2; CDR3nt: TGTGCCAGCAGCTTAGCGCCGGGGGGTGCCTACGAGCAGTACTTC; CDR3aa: CASSLAPGGAYEQYF
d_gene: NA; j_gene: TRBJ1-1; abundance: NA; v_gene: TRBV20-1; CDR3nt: TGCAGTGCTAGTTCCTCGGGACGGACGAGCACTGAAGCTTTCTTT; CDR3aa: CSASSSGRTSTEAFF
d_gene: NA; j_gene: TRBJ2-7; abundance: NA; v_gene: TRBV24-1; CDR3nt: TGTGCCACCAGTGCGGATGGGGATAGCGAGCAGTACTTC; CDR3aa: CATSADGDSEQYF
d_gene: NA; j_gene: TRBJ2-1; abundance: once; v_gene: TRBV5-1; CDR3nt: TGCGCCAGCTCCAATGACGGACCCTACAATGAGCAGTTCTTC; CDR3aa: CASSNDGPYNEQFF
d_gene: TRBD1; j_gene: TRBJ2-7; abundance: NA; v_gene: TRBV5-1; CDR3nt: TGCGCCAGCAGCTTGGGGGACAGGGACGAGCAGTACTTC; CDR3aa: CASSLGDRDEQYF
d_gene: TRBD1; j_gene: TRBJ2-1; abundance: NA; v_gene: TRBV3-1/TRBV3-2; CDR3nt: TGTGCCAGCAGCCGAGGGACAGGGTCCAATGAGCAGTTCTTC; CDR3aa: CASSRGTGSNEQFF
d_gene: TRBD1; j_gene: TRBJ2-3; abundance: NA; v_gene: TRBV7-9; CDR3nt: TGTGCTACGGGGACAGGTAGTGATACGCAGTATTTT; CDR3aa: CATGTGSDTQYF
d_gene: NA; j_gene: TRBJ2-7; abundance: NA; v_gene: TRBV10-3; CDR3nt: TGTGCCACACGATTAAACTACGAGCAGTACTTC; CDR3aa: CATRLNYEQYF
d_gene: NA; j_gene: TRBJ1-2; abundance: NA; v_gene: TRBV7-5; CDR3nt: TGTGTCAGAAGCCTTAGTATTGGGGGCCATGCACTCTATGGCTACACCTTC; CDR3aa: CVRSLSIGGHALYGYTF
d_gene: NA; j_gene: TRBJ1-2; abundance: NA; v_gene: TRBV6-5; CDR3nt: TGTGCCAGCAGTTACTCGACGGACGCTAACTATGGCTACACCTTC; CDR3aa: CASSYSTDANYGYTF
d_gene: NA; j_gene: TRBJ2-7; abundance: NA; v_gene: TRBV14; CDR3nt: TGTGCCAGCAGCCTCATCTCCATGGGGGTTTACGAGCAGTACTTC; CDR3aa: CASSLISMGVYEQYF
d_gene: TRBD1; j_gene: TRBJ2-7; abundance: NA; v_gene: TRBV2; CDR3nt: TGTGCCAGCAGTGAAGGGACAGGGGCTCGCGAGCAGTACTTC; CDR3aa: CASSEGTGAREQYF
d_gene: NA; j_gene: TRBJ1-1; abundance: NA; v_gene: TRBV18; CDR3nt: TGTGCCAGCTCACTGGGGCAGGGGAACACTGAAGCTTTCTTT; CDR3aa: CASSLGQGNTEAFF
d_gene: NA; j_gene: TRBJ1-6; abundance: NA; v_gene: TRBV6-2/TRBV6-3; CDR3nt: TGTGCCAGCAGTTACGTGGGAGGCGGCTCACCCCTCCACTTT; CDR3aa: CASSYVGGGSPLHF
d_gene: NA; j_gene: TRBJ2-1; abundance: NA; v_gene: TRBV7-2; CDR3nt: TGTGCCAGCAGCTTAGGGCAGACAGGTTACAATGAGCAGTTCTTC; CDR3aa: CASSLGQTGYNEQFF
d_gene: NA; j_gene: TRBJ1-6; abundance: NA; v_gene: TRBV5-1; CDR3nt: TGCGCCAGCAGCTTGGCGGGGGGGAATTCACCCCTCCACTTT; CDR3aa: CASSLAGGNSPLHF
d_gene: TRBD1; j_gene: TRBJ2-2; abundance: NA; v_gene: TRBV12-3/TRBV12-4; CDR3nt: TGTGCCAGCAGCTGGACAGGGGGGGAGCTGTTTTTT; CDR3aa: CASSWTGGELFF
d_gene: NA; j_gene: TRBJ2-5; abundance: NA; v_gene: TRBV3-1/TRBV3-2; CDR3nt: TGTGCCAGCAGCCAAGACCCGGGGACTGAGACCCAGTACTTC; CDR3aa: CASSQDPGTETQYF
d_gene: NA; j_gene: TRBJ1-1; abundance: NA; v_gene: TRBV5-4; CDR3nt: TGTGCCAGCAGCTTACCCAGCACTGAAGCTTTCTTT; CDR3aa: CASSLPSTEAFF
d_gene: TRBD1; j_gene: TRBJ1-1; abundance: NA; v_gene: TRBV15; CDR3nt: TGTGCCACCAGCAGAGATTGGGGCAGGGGGGACACTGAAGCTTTCTTT; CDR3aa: CATSRDWGRGDTEAFF
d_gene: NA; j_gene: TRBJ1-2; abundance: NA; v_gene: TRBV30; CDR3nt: TGTGCCTGGAGTGCAGGGAGCTATGGCTACACCTTC; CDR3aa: CAWSAGSYGYTF
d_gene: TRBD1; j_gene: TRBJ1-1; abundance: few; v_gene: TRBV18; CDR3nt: TGTGCCAGCTCACCAGATTACCAGGGGGCGTCCACTGAAGCTTTCTTT; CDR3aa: CASSPDYQGASTEAFF